Sequencing of this T cell receptor beta chain was carried out in a study of cytomegalovirus exposure and HLA in healthy donors. Turning to the study itself: T cells numbering about 179 million yielded more than 95 million unique TCR beta sequences in an earlier analysis. Whole-study results and caveats: The study had only CMV serostatus as immune exposure information. Analysis was performed later, and it showed HLA-associated TCR beta chains to be more clonally expanded than equally common others. Later analysis suggested most CMV-associated TCR beta chains were HLA-restricted.

The V gene's germline CDR1 is SQVTM and CDR2 ANQGSEA. J lost 10 bases, V lost 6 bases, and 12 bases had no gene match. This CDR3 comprises 13 residues. Details on this clone: The antigen remains undetermined.

60 Vbeta and 13 Jbeta primers were used in PCR. Produced via immunoSEQ multiplex PCR; TCRdb's table is partial and in-frame only. This sample carries roughly 120,000 clones, roughly 66% of them seen once, and the ten largest clones take over 4%. The chain combines TRBV29-1 with TRBJ2-1; the match to TRBD2 covers 7 bases. The TCR originated in a man aged 60 to 75 in good health and CMV-seropositive. Sequencing was performed on PBMCs. CDR3 region: CSVSGVIQSEQFF. CDR3 nucleotides: TGCAGCGTCAGCGGGGTGATACAATCAGAGCAGTTCTTC.